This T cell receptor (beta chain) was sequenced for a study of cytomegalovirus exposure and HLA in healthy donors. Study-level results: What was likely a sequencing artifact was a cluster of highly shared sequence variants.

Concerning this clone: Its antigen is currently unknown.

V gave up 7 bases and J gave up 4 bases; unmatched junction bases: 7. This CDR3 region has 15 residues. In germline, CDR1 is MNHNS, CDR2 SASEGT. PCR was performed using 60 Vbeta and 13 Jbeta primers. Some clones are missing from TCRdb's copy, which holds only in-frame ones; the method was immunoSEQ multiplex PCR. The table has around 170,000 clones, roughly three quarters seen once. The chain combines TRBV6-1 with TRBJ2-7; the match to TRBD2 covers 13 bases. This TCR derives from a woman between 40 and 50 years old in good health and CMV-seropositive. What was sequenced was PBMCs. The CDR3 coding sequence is TGTGCCAGCACCCCGGGACTAGCGGGAATATACGAGCAGTACTTC. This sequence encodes CASTPGLAGIYEQYF.